The rows below give T cell receptor beta chains drawn from one sample of a study of cytomegalovirus exposure and HLA in healthy donors. Repertoires were generated with immunoSEQ multiplex PCR, while TCRdb's copy carries only in-frame clones and drops some. The sample lists 85,000 to 100,000 clones, just under 70% occurring once. Sequenced: PBMCs. All receptors derive from a man aged 45-60 years in good health and CMV-seronegative. The CDR3 runs from the conserved cysteine through the conserved F or W. The order of the fields is V gene, D gene, J gene, clone size, CDR3 DNA, CDR3 protein. The D gene is left open where the match is weak. Clone sizes are given selectively: once, few, many, or a class where the clone is expanded.

V: TRBV7-9
D: NA
J: TRBJ2-2
size: NA
DNA: TGTGCCAGCAGGGAAAGGACTAACACCGGGGAGCTGTTTTTT
CDR3: CASRERTNTGELFF

V: TRBV4-3
D: NA
J: TRBJ1-5
size: NA
DNA: TGCGCCAGCAGCCAAGCGTTACGGGACAATCAGCCCCAGCATTTT
CDR3: CASSQALRDNQPQHF

V: TRBV28
D: NA
J: TRBJ2-7
size: NA
DNA: TGTGCCAGCAGGCCTCCGGGACATGCCCGCGAGCAGTACTTC
CDR3: CASRPPGHAREQYF

V: TRBV18
D: NA
J: TRBJ1-4
size: NA
DNA: TGTGCCAGCTCACCACCCCGGGGGAGAGGGGACGAAAAACTGTTTTTT
CDR3: CASSPPRGRGDEKLFF

V: TRBV2
D: TRBD1
J: TRBJ2-1
size: NA
DNA: TGTGCCAGTGACAGGGGGCGAGGGAAACACAATGAGCAGTTCTTC
CDR3: CASDRGRGKHNEQFF

V: TRBV5-4
D: NA
J: TRBJ2-3
size: few
DNA: TGTGCCAGCAGCAAAACCGGGGGGCCAGATACGCAGTATTTT
CDR3: CASSKTGGPDTQYF

V: TRBV5-1
D: TRBD1
J: TRBJ2-1
size: NA
DNA: TGCGCCAGCAGCCCGGGACAGCAAAGGGGTGAGCAGTTCTTC
CDR3: CASSPGQQRGEQFF

V: TRBV29-1
D: NA
J: TRBJ2-5
size: NA
DNA: TGCAGCGTTGAACTCCAGGGGGGAGAGACCCAGTACTTC
CDR3: CSVELQGGETQYF

V: TRBV28
D: NA
J: TRBJ1-2
size: NA
DNA: TGTGCCAGCAGCATATTTTCGGGAAACTATGGCTACACCTTC
CDR3: CASSIFSGNYGYTF

V: TRBV7-9
D: NA
J: TRBJ2-7
size: NA
DNA: TGTGCCAGCGCCGGACAGCCCTACGAGCAGTACTTC
CDR3: CASAGQPYEQYF

V: TRBV5-1
D: NA
J: TRBJ2-3
size: NA
DNA: TGCGCCAGCAGCCCCCGCGCCAGGGATACGCAGTATTTT
CDR3: CASSPRARDTQYF

V: TRBV4-2
D: NA
J: TRBJ1-1
size: NA
DNA: TGTGCCAGCAGCCGAGTTCCCGGTGAAGCTTTCTTT
CDR3: CASSRVPGEAFF

V: TRBV11-2
D: NA
J: TRBJ1-1
size: NA
DNA: TGTGCCAGCAGCTCCCGCGGGAGGGGGAACACTGAAGCTTTCTTT
CDR3: CASSSRGRGNTEAFF

V: TRBV4-2
D: TRBD1
J: TRBJ2-2
size: NA
DNA: TGTGCCAGCAGCCGACAGGGCAACACCGGGGAGCTGTTTTTT
CDR3: CASSRQGNTGELFF

V: TRBV10-3
D: NA
J: TRBJ1-2
size: NA
DNA: TGTGCCATCAGGCCCGGGATTAACTATGGCTACACCTTC
CDR3: CAIRPGINYGYTF

V: TRBV5-1
D: TRBD2
J: TRBJ2-1
size: NA
DNA: TGCGCCAGCAGCCTGGGACCGGGACTAGCGGGAGGCCTCAGTGCCTACAATGAGCAGTTCTTC
CDR3: CASSLGPGLAGGLSAYNEQFF

V: TRBV2
D: NA
J: TRBJ2-2
size: NA
DNA: TGTGCCAGCAGTGACGGGTACACCGGGGAGCTGTTTTTT
CDR3: CASSDGYTGELFF

V: TRBV18
D: NA
J: TRBJ1-4
size: NA
DNA: TGTGCCAGCTCACCCAACGGCGGGGGGCTCAATGAAAAACTGTTTTTT
CDR3: CASSPNGGGLNEKLFF

V: TRBV5-1
D: NA
J: TRBJ2-6
size: NA
DNA: TGCGCCAGCAGCTTGGGAGCGTCCTCCTCTGGGGCCAACGTCCTGACTTTC
CDR3: CASSLGASSSGANVLTF

V: TRBV7-7
D: TRBD1
J: TRBJ2-5
size: NA
DNA: TGTGCTAGCAGCTGGACAGGCCAAGAGACCCAGTACTTC
CDR3: CASSWTGQETQYF

V: TRBV14
D: TRBD2
J: TRBJ2-1
size: NA
DNA: TGTGCCAGCAGCCACCGACGGACTAGCGGGAGGGGTAATGAGCAGTTCTTC
CDR3: CASSHRRTSGRGNEQFF

V: TRBV4-3
D: TRBD2
J: TRBJ2-1
size: NA
DNA: TGCGCCAGCAGCCCGCGGGGGGGCCTCCACAATGAGCAGTTCTTC
CDR3: CASSPRGGLHNEQFF

V: TRBV2
D: NA
J: TRBJ1-5
size: NA
DNA: TGTGCCAGCAGTGACAGGGCTCGCAATCAGCCCCAGCATTTT
CDR3: CASSDRARNQPQHF

V: TRBV30
D: TRBD1
J: TRBJ2-5
size: few
DNA: TGTGCCTGGACACGGACAGGGGGCTTGGGAGGGACCCAGTACTTC
CDR3: CAWTRTGGLGGTQYF

V: TRBV29-1
D: NA
J: TRBJ1-2
size: NA
DNA: TGCAGCGTTGAACAGGGCCAGTTTGGCTATGGCTACACCTTC
CDR3: CSVEQGQFGYGYTF

V: TRBV20-1
D: NA
J: TRBJ1-1
size: NA
DNA: TGCAGTGCTAGCCAGGACAGAGGAGCTTTCTTT
CDR3: CSASQDRGAFF

V: TRBV6-1
D: NA
J: TRBJ2-4
size: NA
DNA: TGTGCCAGCAGTGAACTTTGGCAGGAGGACATTCAGTACTTC
CDR3: CASSELWQEDIQYF

V: TRBV15
D: NA
J: TRBJ2-6
size: NA
DNA: TGTGCCACCAGCAGAGATGTCGCGGGAACTGGGGCCAACGTCCTGACTTTC
CDR3: CATSRDVAGTGANVLTF

V: TRBV28
D: TRBD1
J: TRBJ1-2
size: NA
DNA: TGTGCCAGCAGTTTACTTTTAGGGACAGGGGACAGCTACACCTTC
CDR3: CASSLLLGTGDSYTF

V: TRBV18
D: NA
J: TRBJ1-4
size: NA
DNA: TGTGCCAGCTCACGGAGTGCCCCGCCTAATGAAAAACTGTTTTTT
CDR3: CASSRSAPPNEKLFF

V: TRBV19
D: TRBD2
J: TRBJ2-5
size: NA
DNA: TGTGCCAGTAGTACACGGGGACCGCCTTCATGGGGGGGAGAGACCCAGTACTTC
CDR3: CASSTRGPPSWGGETQYF

V: TRBV6-1
D: NA
J: TRBJ2-3
size: NA
DNA: TGTGCCAGCAACTACTTAGAGGGCACAGATACGCAGTATTTT
CDR3: CASNYLEGTDTQYF

V: TRBV5-4
D: NA
J: TRBJ1-1
size: NA
DNA: TGTGCCAGCAGCTTAGGGGCGCGAGCTTTCTTT
CDR3: CASSLGARAFF

V: TRBV28
D: NA
J: TRBJ1-6
size: NA
DNA: TGTGCCAGCAGTTTAGAGGGATCACCCCTCCACTTT
CDR3: CASSLEGSPLHF

V: TRBV10-3
D: NA
J: TRBJ1-5
size: NA
DNA: TGTGCCATCAGTGAAGGCCCCGAGCGCTATCAGCCCCAGCATTTT
CDR3: CAISEGPERYQPQHF

V: TRBV4-3
D: NA
J: TRBJ1-4
size: NA
DNA: TGCGCCAGCAGCCCGAATAGTGAAAAACTGTTTTTT
CDR3: CASSPNSEKLFF

V: TRBV30
D: TRBD1
J: TRBJ1-3
size: NA
DNA: TGTGCCTGGAGCTGGCGGGACAGGGACGCGGAAAACACCATATATTTT
CDR3: CAWSWRDRDAENTIYF

V: TRBV2
D: NA
J: TRBJ2-3
size: NA
DNA: TGTGCCAGCAGTGTCCAGGGCCAGATCACAGATACGCAGTATTTT
CDR3: CASSVQGQITDTQYF

V: TRBV9
D: NA
J: TRBJ1-1
size: NA
DNA: TGTGCCAGCAGCCAAACCGGGACATTGAACACTGAAGCTTTCTTT
CDR3: CASSQTGTLNTEAFF

V: TRBV10-3
D: TRBD1
J: TRBJ2-3
size: NA
DNA: TGTGCCATCAGTGAGCCATGGACAGGGTTGGCAGATACGCAGTATTTT
CDR3: CAISEPWTGLADTQYF

V: TRBV9
D: NA
J: TRBJ2-1
size: NA
DNA: TGTGCCAGCAGCGATCTGAAGGGGGGGGATGAGCAGTTCTTC
CDR3: CASSDLKGGDEQFF

V: TRBV2
D: TRBD1
J: TRBJ2-2
size: NA
DNA: TGTGCCAGCAGCAGACAGGGGAGGAACACCGGGGAGCTGTTTTTT
CDR3: CASSRQGRNTGELFF

V: TRBV4-1
D: NA
J: TRBJ1-2
size: NA
DNA: TGCGCCAGCAGCCAACCGTGGGCAGTTAATGGCTACACCTTC
CDR3: CASSQPWAVNGYTF

V: TRBV5-6
D: NA
J: TRBJ1-5
size: NA
DNA: TGTGCCAGCAGGATCAGGGATTATCAGCCCCAGCATTTT
CDR3: CASRIRDYQPQHF

V: TRBV4-2
D: NA
J: TRBJ2-2
size: NA
DNA: TGTGCCAGCGGGGAGATTCGGGACACCGGGGAGCTGTTTTTT
CDR3: CASGEIRDTGELFF

V: TRBV18
D: NA
J: TRBJ2-5
size: NA
DNA: TGTGCCAGCTCACCATCGACTCAAGAGACCCAGTACTTC
CDR3: CASSPSTQETQYF

V: TRBV7-6
D: TRBD1
J: TRBJ2-5
size: NA
DNA: TGTGCCAGCAGCTTAGCGGGACAGACCCAAGAGACCCAGTACTTC
CDR3: CASSLAGQTQETQYF

V: TRBV18
D: TRBD1
J: TRBJ2-1
size: NA
DNA: TGTGCCAGCTCGGGCGGGGGACAGGGGGTCTACAATGAGCAGTTCTTC
CDR3: CASSGGGQGVYNEQFF

V: TRBV5-1
D: NA
J: TRBJ2-3
size: NA
DNA: TGCGCCAGCAGCTTGGTGGCCACAGATACGCAGTATTTT
CDR3: CASSLVATDTQYF

V: TRBV9
D: TRBD1
J: TRBJ1-5
size: NA
DNA: TGTGCCAGCACCGGACAGGGTTCAAGGGGCAATCAGCCCCAGCATTTT
CDR3: CASTGQGSRGNQPQHF

V: TRBV6-4
D: NA
J: TRBJ1-6
size: NA
DNA: TGTGCCAGCAGTGATAGCTATAATTCACCCCTCCACTTT
CDR3: CASSDSYNSPLHF

V: TRBV11-2
D: NA
J: TRBJ1-2
size: NA
DNA: TGTGCCAGCAGCTTAGCGGGGTATGGCTACACCTTC
CDR3: CASSLAGYGYTF

V: TRBV5-4
D: TRBD1
J: TRBJ2-7
size: NA
DNA: TGTGCCAGCACCCGGGCAGGGGGCAAATACGAGCAGTACTTC
CDR3: CASTRAGGKYEQYF

V: TRBV5-1
D: NA
J: TRBJ1-4
size: once
DNA: TGCGCCAGCAGCTTTGGGGCGGTAACTAATGAAAAACTGTTTTTT
CDR3: CASSFGAVTNEKLFF